Described below is a single TCR beta chain sequence and its context. Its cognate antigen is unknown. This entry belongs to a study of T cell responses to AZD1222 COVID-19 vaccine. Notes on the study in general: Unmutated variant regions are reportedly targeted by nearly half of spike-specific TCRs. The study sampled repertoires only after the peak T cell response. A rise in Spike-specific TCR breadth and depth followed two AZD1222 doses. Clonal diversity was possibly underestimated; the donors were predominantly white British and more often female.

Germline V gene sequence: CDR1 LNHDA, CDR2 SQIVND (reference sequence). The V and J ends lost 5 bases and 1 base, in that order; junction bases with no gene match: 7. This CDR3 has 16 amino acids. Some clones are missing from TCRdb's copy, which holds only in-frame ones; the method was immunoSEQ multiplex PCR. The repertoire has 65,000 to 80,000 clones, about 80% of them found once; the top ten carry approximately 1.3%. The source material was peripheral blood, sampled 28 days after the second AZD1222 dose. The origin of this receptor is an adult who received the AZD1222 COVID-19 vaccine. The chain employs TRBV19 and TRBJ2-1; 8 bases map to TRBD2. The chain's CDR3 is CASSVGTRRSYNEQFF. For the CDR3, the DNA is TGTGCCAGTAGTGTCGGGACTAGGCGGTCCTACAATGAGCAGTTCTTC. Supplemented by reference TRBV19 and TRBJ2-1, the full variable domain reads DGGITQSPKYLFRKEGQNVTLSCEQNLNHDAMYWYRQDPGQGLRLIYYSQIVNDFQKGDIAEGYSVSREKKESFPLTVTSAQKNPTAFYLCASSVGTRRSYNEQFFGPGTRLTVL.